This T cell receptor (beta chain) was identified in a study of OX40 agonist ivuxolimab in advanced cancers. Study as a whole: As their treatment, patients were administered ivuxolimab, an agonistic anti-OX40 (CD134) antibody. Recorded diagnoses for dose-escalation patients were hepatocellular carcinoma, melanoma, renal cell or head and neck cancer.

As concerns this clone: Its specificity is unknown.

General study findings and limits: In CD8+ T cells, expanded clones were on average more numerous than in CD4+.

CDR3 length equals 15 residues. The V end was cut by 1 base, the J end by 3 bases, with 10 bases between. CDR1 is SGHTA, CDR2 FQGNSA, per germline. The table came from immunoSEQ multiplex PCR; TCRdb's copy has only in-frame clones and leaves some out. The sample lists approximately 44,000 clones, 80% occurring once. At cycle 4 day 1, cycle 7 day 1, and baseline, blood was sampled. This chain connects TRBV7-2 to TRBJ2-1; TRBD2 might be the D (5 bases). The material sequenced was CD4+ or CD8+ T cells sorted from blood, taken in a trial of the OX40 agonist ivuxolimab. The TCR originated in an adult with an advanced solid tumor such as melanoma, head and neck, liver or kidney cancer. This CDR3 is CASSLEWERYNEQFF. CDR3 nucleotide sequence: TGTGCCAGCAGCTTAGAGTGGGAGCGCTACAATGAGCAGTTCTTC.